The rows below give T cell receptor beta chains drawn from one sample of a study of CD8 T cells in Susac syndrome. MiXCR, applied by TCRdb to the immunoSEQ multiplex PCR reads, yields one record per CDR3 protein. The table has some 130,000 distinct CDR3 sequences, under 95% seen once. Sequencing was carried out using CD8+ T cells from PBMCs. These receptors originate from a human donor with multiple sclerosis. Each CDR3 is given with its conserved first and last residue. Each record gives: clone size, D gene, J gene, V gene, CDR3 protein, CDR3 DNA. The D gene is left open where the match is weak. Clone size is given for some rows only: seen once, a few or many times, or a class if the clone is expanded.

NA,TRBD1,TRBJ1-5,TRBV6-2/TRBV6-3,CASSPAFRGDQPQHF,TGTGCCAGCAGCCCAGCGTTCAGGGGGGATCAGCCCCAGCATTTT
NA,NA,TRBJ2-1,TRBV7-9,CASSPGSGRAYNEQFF,TGTGCCAGCAGCCCTGGGTCGGGAAGGGCCTACAATGAGCAGTTCTTC
NA,NA,TRBJ2-5,TRBV6-2/TRBV6-3,CASSLRTAQETQYF,TGTGCCAGCAGTTTAAGGACGGCGCAAGAGACCCAGTACTTC
NA,NA,TRBJ2-1,TRBV5-1,CASTQEFYNEQFF,TGCGCCAGCACCCAAGAGTTCTACAATGAGCAGTTCTTC
once,NA,TRBJ2-3,TRBV2,CASREADTQYF,TGTGCCAGCAGGGAGGCAGATACGCAGTATTTT
NA,NA,TRBJ2-2,TRBV9,CASSVEATGELFF,TGTGCCAGCAGCGTAGAAGCCACCGGGGAGCTGTTTTTT
NA,NA,TRBJ2-2,TRBV7-2,CASSLESNTGELFF,TGTGCCAGCAGCTTAGAAAGTAACACCGGGGAGCTGTTTTTT
NA,NA,TRBJ2-2,TRBV24-1,CASEGTFGTGELFF,TGTGCCAGCGAGGGAACTTTTGGTACCGGGGAGCTGTTTTTT
NA,NA,TRBJ2-2,TRBV30,CAWSVTGTGELFF,TGTGCCTGGAGTGTAACGGGCACCGGGGAGCTGTTTTTT
once,NA,TRBJ2-1,TRBV24-1,CATSGGDSPTLGRGKQFF,TGTGCCACCAGTGGGGGCGACAGCCCCACTCTCGGACGCGGAAAGCAGTTCTTC
NA,TRBD1,TRBJ2-7,TRBV6-1,CASSEAIPPGQASYEQYF,TGTGCCAGCAGTGAAGCGATACCTCCGGGACAGGCTTCCTACGAGCAGTACTTC
once,NA,TRBJ2-7,TRBV29-1,CSVSEGVGSYEQYF,TGCAGCGTTTCGGAAGGGGTGGGCTCCTACGAGCAGTACTTC
NA,TRBD1,TRBJ2-7,TRBV28,CASSSSMTGFPYEQYF,TGTGCCAGCAGTTCGTCGATGACAGGGTTTCCGTACGAGCAGTACTTC
NA,NA,TRBJ2-7,TRBV20-1,CSALTGGTSYEQYF,TGCAGTGCACTCACTGGGGGGACCTCCTACGAGCAGTACTTC
NA,TRBD1,TRBJ1-1,TRBV30,CAGEGATNTEAFF,TGTGCTGGGGAGGGGGCCACGAACACTGAAGCTTTCTTT
NA,NA,TRBJ1-5,TRBV20-1,CSASRESPQHF,TGCAGTGCTAGTAGGGAGTCACCCCAGCATTTT
once,NA,TRBJ2-3,TRBV7-9,CASRRGSTDTQYF,TGTGCCAGCAGACGGGGGAGCACAGATACGCAGTATTTT
NA,NA,TRBJ2-5,TRBV7-6,CASSSEGTQYF,TGTGCCAGCAGCTCGGAGGGGACCCAGTACTTC
NA,NA,TRBJ2-4,TRBV3-1,CASSPLGWPRVFTKNIQYF,TGTGCCAGCAGCCCCTTAGGGTGGCCCAGGGTGTTTACCAAAAACATTCAGTACTTC
NA,TRBD1,TRBJ2-7,TRBV12-3/TRBV12-4,CASTPRDRAHEQYF,TGTGCCAGCACCCCCCGGGACAGGGCTCACGAGCAGTACTTC
NA,TRBD1,TRBJ1-4,TRBV6-1,CASRTGGTNEKLFF,TGTGCCAGCAGAACAGGGGGAACTAATGAAAAACTGTTTTTT
NA,TRBD2,TRBJ2-5,TRBV7-9,CASTSGRAETQYF,TGTGCCAGCACCTCCGGGAGGGCCGAGACCCAGTACTTC
NA,NA,TRBJ1-1,TRBV6-5,CASRDPALMNTEAFF,TGTGCCAGCAGGGACCCTGCCCTTATGAACACTGAAGCTTTCTTT
NA,TRBD2,TRBJ2-5,TRBV6-5,CASRPGLAVETQYF,TGTGCCAGCAGACCCGGACTAGCGGTCGAGACCCAGTACTTC
NA,NA,TRBJ2-1,TRBV28,CASDSGSSYNEQFF,TGTGCCAGCGATAGCGGAAGCTCCTACAATGAGCAGTTCTTC
NA,NA,TRBJ2-7,TRBV7-2,CASSLVVQGYEQYF,TGTGCCAGCAGCTTAGTGGTTCAGGGCTACGAGCAGTACTTC
NA,NA,TRBJ1-2,TRBV6-5,CASSLRVGGYYGYTF,TGTGCCAGCAGTCTACGGGTAGGCGGTTACTATGGCTACACCTTC
NA,NA,TRBJ2-1,TRBV18,CASSPGTSEQFF,TGTGCCAGCTCACCTGGGACCAGCGAGCAGTTCTTC
NA,TRBD1,TRBJ1-1,TRBV15,CATSPGQGFPEAFF,TGTGCCACCAGTCCGGGACAGGGATTTCCTGAAGCTTTCTTT
NA,NA,TRBJ1-5,TRBV10-3,CAISEALRLHNQPQHF,TGTGCCATCAGTGAGGCTTTAAGACTGCACAATCAGCCCCAGCATTTT
once,NA,TRBJ2-1,TRBV9,CASSGDFSYNEQFF,TGTGCCAGCAGCGGGGACTTCTCCTACAATGAGCAGTTCTTC
NA,TRBD1,TRBJ1-5,TRBV27,CASSQRLGQNQPQHF,TGTGCCAGCAGTCAGAGACTGGGACAGAATCAGCCCCAGCATTTT
NA,NA,TRBJ1-1,TRBV20-1,CSARGRRAGWSNTEAFF,TGCAGTGCTAGAGGTCGACGGGCCGGGTGGTCGAACACTGAAGCTTTCTTT
NA,NA,TRBJ2-2,TRBV6-2/TRBV6-3,CASSEHNTGELFF,TGTGCCAGCAGTGAGCATAACACCGGGGAGCTGTTTTTT
NA,NA,TRBJ2-1,TRBV7-9,CASSSYHEQFF,TGTGCCAGCAGCTCGTACCATGAGCAGTTCTTC
NA,NA,TRBJ2-1,TRBV7-2,CASSFPGADSYNEQFF,TGTGCCAGCAGCTTCCCTGGGGCGGACTCCTACAATGAGCAGTTCTTC
NA,NA,TRBJ2-7,TRBV7-2,CASSLDTVEQYF,TGTGCCAGCAGCTTAGATACTGTCGAGCAGTACTTC
NA,TRBD2,TRBJ2-3,TRBV7-9,CASSSTSGRAYSTDTQYF,TGTGCCAGCAGCTCTACTAGCGGGAGGGCCTACAGCACAGATACGCAGTATTTT
once,NA,TRBJ2-5,TRBV28,CASSRGVGRQETQYF,TGTGCCAGCAGCAGGGGAGTAGGGAGACAAGAGACCCAGTACTTC
NA,TRBD2,TRBJ2-1,TRBV18,CASSLGAGGGDFYNEQFF,TGTGCCAGCTCCCTAGGGGCGGGAGGCGGAGATTTTTACAATGAGCAGTTCTTC
NA,TRBD1,TRBJ1-2,TRBV4-1,CASSQEGRGTF,TGCGCCAGCAGCCAAGAGGGCAGGGGGACCTTC
few,TRBD1,TRBJ1-1,TRBV10-1,CASSAGGTEAFF,TGCGCCAGCAGTGCAGGGGGCACTGAAGCTTTCTTT
NA,NA,TRBJ1-2,TRBV14,CASSQDLEGIYYGYTF,TGTGCCAGCAGCCAAGATTTGGAGGGGATCTACTATGGCTACACCTTC
NA,NA,TRBJ2-5,TRBV2,CASSSGTDYLTASDQETQYF,TGTGCCAGCAGTTCGGGGACGGATTATTTAACGGCTAGCGACCAAGAGACCCAGTACTTC